This TCR beta chain was observed in a study of blood T cell repertoires in COVID-19. Assay: immunoSEQ multiplex PCR; the TCRdb copy retains only in-frame clones and omits some. The profile covers approximately 230,000 clones, with about 91% appearing a single time and 6.3% taken by the ten largest. V lost 4 bases, J lost 0 bases, and 4 bases stayed unmatched. The germline V gene has CDR1 SGHRS and CDR2 YFSETQ. The CDR3 covers 16 residues. The sequencing sample was made of peripheral blood. The sequence derives from a young woman with COVID-19, enrolled during active disease. J is TRBJ2-6 and V is TRBV5-1; the match to TRBD1 covers 7 bases. The CDR3 nucleotides read TGCGCCAGCAGCCTTGGGACAGACTCTGGGGCCAACGTCCTGACTTTC. As protein: CASSLGTDSGANVLTF.